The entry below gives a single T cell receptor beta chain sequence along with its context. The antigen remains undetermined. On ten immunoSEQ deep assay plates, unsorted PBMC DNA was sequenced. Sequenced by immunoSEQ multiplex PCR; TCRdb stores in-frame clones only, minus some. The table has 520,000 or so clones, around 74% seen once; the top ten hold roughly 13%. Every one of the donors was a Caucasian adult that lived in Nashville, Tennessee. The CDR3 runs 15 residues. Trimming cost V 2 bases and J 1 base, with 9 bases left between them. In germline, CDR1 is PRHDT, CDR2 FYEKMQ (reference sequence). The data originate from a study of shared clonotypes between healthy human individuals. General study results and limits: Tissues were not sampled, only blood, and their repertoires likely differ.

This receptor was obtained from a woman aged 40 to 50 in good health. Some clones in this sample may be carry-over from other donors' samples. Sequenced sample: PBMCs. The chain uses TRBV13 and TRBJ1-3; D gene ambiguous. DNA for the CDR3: TGTGCCAGCAGCTTAAGTGGGGTTTCTGGAAACACCATATATTTT. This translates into CASSLSGVSGNTIYF.